The T cell receptor (beta chain) described here comes from a study of T cells in localized non-small cell lung cancer (dated by TCRdb to 2019 to 2021). Regarding the study in general: T cell repertoires of fewer than 250 early-stage NSCLC patients were analyzed, with tumors being compared against uninvolved tumor-adjacent lungs. All 236 NSCLC patients in the cohort were treatment-naive and had localized lung tumors that were resected. A mean age of approximately 66 years was recorded for the NSCLC patients, of whom 120 to 150 were male and some 100 were female.

At diagnosis, tumor, uninvolved tumor-adjacent lung and peripheral blood were collected and then preserved as a mix of FFPE and fresh-frozen material. For TCR repertoire profiling, the blood samples were analyzed as peripheral blood mononuclear cells. What the study reported, not specific to this receptor: Uninvolved tumor-adjacent lung showed the highest T cell clonality, higher than tumor, which suggests more focused antigenic responses in the adjacent lung. Of the top 100 tumor clones, a median of around 57 were detected in paired uninvolved adjacent lung; 28 were also among that lung's top 100. Multi-region tumor sequencing was not performed, so intratumor heterogeneity could not be excluded. Higher T cell density in blood was associated with longer overall survival, whereas higher clonality in adjacent lung was associated with shorter survival. Because the study design was exploratory, TCR variables were selected using unadjusted p-values without false-discovery rate correction.

Note on this clone: Its antigen is currently not known. Base quality data are lacking; no much larger clone is found one base away.

The immunoSEQ Assay was used to sequence TCR beta CDR3 regions from DNA. The original pipeline was this. T cell density was computed as TCR beta template counts normalized to usable DNA estimated by amplifying housekeeping genes. Using the preseqR package, richness was estimated by extrapolating to 120,000 templates for tissue samples and 400,000 templates for PBMC samples. Clonality was taken to be one minus Pielou's evenness. To identify tissue-enriched TCRs, differential abundance testing was run on productive amino-acid clonotypes with a minimum total count of 5 and an alpha of 0.1. The Jaccard Index and the Morisita Overlap Index were used to quantify repertoire overlap between compartments. GLIPH clustered TCR beta CDR3s with public tetramer-defined viral CDR3s; viral motifs required at least three viral sequences plus V-gene enrichment. Here the immuneACCESS table is served through TCRdb, limited to in-frame sequences with V and J called. Missing clones are a known gap in these copies; in checked studies unresolved V genes cover under half, and the rest lacks a known reason. The V and J calls and the clone size are those of that table, but D and trimming were determined from the DNA. Counted in this sample were about 35,000 clones; roughly 82% of them appeared once. The ten largest clones capture roughly a sixth of the sample.

The germline V gene sets CDR1 to SGHRS and CDR2 to YFSETQ. The CDR3 sequence holds 14 residues, the cysteine and phenylalanine included. Just the 42-base CDR3 DNA is kept, in frame starting at base 1. V is shortened by 0 bases, J by 0 bases, and the region joining them spans 4 bases. The chain is assembled from TRBV5-1 and TRBJ1-3; the D gene lacks a confident call. This clonotype originated in a male donor older than 55 with stage III squamous cell lung carcinoma. The sample consisted of peripheral blood, taken before any cancer treatment. This receptor carries the CDR3 CASSLGGSGNTIYF. The sequenced DNA is TGCGCCAGCAGCTTGGGGGGCTCTGGAAACACCATATATTTT.